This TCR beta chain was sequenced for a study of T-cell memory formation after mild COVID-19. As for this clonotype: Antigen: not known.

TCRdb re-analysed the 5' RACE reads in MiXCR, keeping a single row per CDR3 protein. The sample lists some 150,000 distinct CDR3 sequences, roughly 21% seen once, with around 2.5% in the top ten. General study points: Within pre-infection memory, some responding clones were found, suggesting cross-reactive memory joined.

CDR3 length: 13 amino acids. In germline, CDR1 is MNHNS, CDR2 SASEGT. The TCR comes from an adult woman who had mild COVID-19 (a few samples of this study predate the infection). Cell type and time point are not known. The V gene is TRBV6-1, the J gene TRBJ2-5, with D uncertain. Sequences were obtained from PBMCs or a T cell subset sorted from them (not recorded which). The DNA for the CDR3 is TGTGCAACCGCTCGACGGAACCAAGAGACCCAGTACTTC. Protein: CATARRNQETQYF.